Following are 17 T cell receptor beta chains from one sample sequenced in a study of PD-L1 blockade in urothelial cancer. Here immunoSEQ multiplex PCR was the method, and the copy in TCRdb shows in-frame clones only, minus some. The sample includes about 84,000 clones, 90% of them seen just once. The sequencing here drew on PBMCs, taken around atezolizumab (anti-PD-L1) treatment. These receptor sequences come from a man in his 60s with urothelial cancer.

The J gene is TRBJ2-3, the V gene TRBV19, with D possibly TRBD1 on 6 matching bases. The CDR3 is 15 amino acids. Trimming removed 6 bases from V and 4 bases from J, with 17 bases in between. CDR1 and CDR2 (germline): LNHDA, SQIVND (reference sequence). The chain's CDR3 is CASSLGTQGSDTQYF. As DNA, the CDR3 is TGTGCCAGTAGCCTGGGGACACAAGGGTCAGATACGCAGTATTTT.

V gene TRBV30 combines with J gene TRBJ2-1, with 9 bases identical to TRBD2. CDR3 size: 15 residues. CDR1 is GTSNPN and CDR2 is SVGIG in the germline V gene (reference sequence). With V trimmed by 6 bases and J by 9 bases, 15 bases remained unmatched. The CDR3 here is CACLGAGGGYSEQFF. Here the CDR3 DNA reads TGTGCCTGCCTCGGAGCGGGAGGTGGATATAGTGAGCAGTTCTTC.

The gene calls are TRBV7-3 and TRBJ2-1; TRBD1 matches at 7 bases. V trimming: 4 bases; J trimming: 4 bases; junction bases outside the gene matches: 10. Germline lookup yields CDR1 SGHTA and CDR2 FQGTGA. The CDR3 is 16 amino acids. The CDR3 bases are TGTGCCAGCAGCTCAAGACAGGGTCACGGTTACAATGAGCAGTTCTTC. It yields the protein CASSSRQGHGYNEQFF.

The genes are TRBV6-5 and TRBJ2-7, with a weak D call TRBD1 (6 bases). Germline-derived CDR1 and CDR2 are MNHEY and SVGAGI. V was pared by 2 bases and J by 7 bases, with 15 bases between. The CDR3 sequence is 14 residues long. The chain's CDR3 is CASSYQTGSGEQYF. The CDR3 DNA sequence: TGTGCCAGCAGTTACCAGACAGGCTCTGGTGAGCAGTACTTC.

This clone showed up just a few times. The chain combines TRBV5-1 with TRBJ2-5, with D hard to call. Germline loops: CDR1 SGHRS, CDR2 YFSETQ. CDR3 length: 11 residues. Trimming removed 6 bases from V and 2 bases from J, with 5 bases in between. DNA for the CDR3: TGCGCCAGCACCAGTCAAGAGACCCAGTACTTC. It yields the protein CASTSQETQYF.

This chain uses TRBV6-5 with TRBJ1-5; D perhaps matches TRBD1 (6 bases). Germline assignment: CDR1 MNHEY and CDR2 SVGAGI. The V gene lost 3 bases and the J gene lost 5 bases, with 14 bases spanning the gap. This CDR3 contains 15 residues. CDR3 region: CASSYDRSLDQPQHF. The CDR3 DNA reads as TGTGCCAGCAGTTATGACAGGTCCTTGGATCAGCCCCAGCATTTT.

The gene calls are TRBV5-6 and TRBJ2-7; 11 bases fit TRBD2. Looked up from germline, CDR1 is SGHDT and CDR2 is YYEEEE. Trimming took 4 bases from V and 6 from J; bases not matched to a gene: 3. This CDR3 is 13 amino acids long. CDR3 in amino acids: CASSEGLAVEQYF. The CDR3, as DNA: TGTGCCAGCAGCGAGGGACTAGCGGTCGAGCAGTACTTC. Looking up the rest from reference TRBV5-6 and TRBJ2-7 gives the full variable domain: DAGVTQSPTHLIKTRGQQVTLRCSPKSGHDTVSWYQQALGQGPQFIFQYYEEEERQRGNFPDRFSGHQFPNYSSELNVNALLLGDSALYLCASSEGLAVEQYFGPGTRLTVT.

The chain carries TRBV15 and TRBJ2-4, with 7 bases matching TRBD2. Trimming removed 6 bases from V and 5 bases from J; junction bases left unmatched: 19. CDR1 LNHNV and CDR2 YYDKDF come from the germline V gene (reference sequence). The CDR3 spans 18 residues. The CDR3 loop reads CATRAERPGGFLQNIQYF. DNA of the CDR3: TGTGCCACCAGAGCAGAACGGCCGGGGGGTTTCCTCCAAAACATTCAGTACTTC.

Only one count was recorded for this clone. The chain couples TRBV2 to TRBJ1-1, with 8 positions matching TRBD1. Germline V gene lookup returns CDR1 SNHLY and CDR2 FYNNEI. The CDR3 is made up of 13 amino acids. Unmatched junction bases numbered 8, after V lost 11 bases and J lost 3 bases. The CDR3 reads CAATLDRDTEAFF. The CDR3, as DNA: TGTGCCGCAACCTTGGACAGGGACACTGAAGCTTTCTTT.

The V and J genes are TRBV19 and TRBJ1-1; D call uncertain. The CDR3 loop spans 12 amino acids. V lost 4 bases and J lost 3, with 6 bases in between. Germline lookup yields CDR1 LNHDA and CDR2 SQIVND (reference sequence). CDR3 amino acids: CASSTGDTEAFF. Written as DNA, the CDR3 is TGTGCCAGTAGTACCGGGGACACTGAAGCTTTCTTT.

The V and J genes are TRBV7-3 and TRBJ1-6; 8 nucleotides match TRBD1. Germline V lookup: CDR1 SGHTA, CDR2 FQGTGA. There are 13 residues in the CDR3. V lost 5 bases to trimming and J lost 10 bases; unmatched junction nucleotides: 4. CDR3 DNA sequence: TGTGCCAGCAGCCAGGACAGGGACTCACCCCTCCACTTT. It specifies CASSQDRDSPLHF.

The chain links TRBV5-1 to TRBJ2-2, with TRBD1 matching over 7 bases. Per the germline V gene, CDR1 is SGHRS and CDR2 is YFSETQ. The V gene end was trimmed by 4 bases and the J gene end by 4 bases; junction bases not matched to a gene: 4. The CDR3 totals 14 residues. The chain's CDR3 is CASSHDRATGELFF. CDR3 coding DNA: TGCGCCAGCAGCCACGACAGGGCCACCGGGGAGCTGTTTTTT.

The chain carries TRBV30 and TRBJ1-1, with D perhaps TRBD1 (6 bases). Trimming shortened V by 2 bases and J by 0 bases, and 10 bases separated the two germline ends. The CDR3 extends over 14 amino acids. Germline V gene lookup returns CDR1 GTSNPN and CDR2 SVGIG (reference sequence). The CDR3 sequence is CAWSWGGLNTEAFF. CDR3 nucleotide sequence: TGTGCCTGGAGTTGGGGGGGCTTGAACACTGAAGCTTTCTTT.

The rearrangement joins TRBV28 to TRBJ2-6; possibly TRBD1 for D (6 bases). V lost 7 bases and J 1 base, leaving 17 bases between the germline ends. This CDR3 has 17 amino acids. Germline V gives CDR1 MDHEN, CDR2 SYDVKM. CDR3 DNA: TGTGCCAGCATCTCCAGTGGGGGCAGATCTGGGGCCAACGTCCTGACTTTC. Residues: CASISSGGRSGANVLTF.

This clone was counted a few times. Other DNA variants within this sample encode the same CDR3. J is TRBJ2-5 and V is TRBV29-1; 7 nucleotides match TRBD2. Germline V gives CDR1 SQVTM, CDR2 ANQGSEA. The V and J ends lost 4 bases and 1 base, in that order; junction bases with no gene match: 3. The CDR3 is 13 amino acids. CDR3 loop: CSVGGGSQETQYF. The CDR3 DNA reads as TGCAGCGTTGGGGGGGGGTCCCAAGAGACCCAGTACTTC.

DNA of the CDR3: TGTGCCAGCAGCTTGAGTTCCCGTAATGAAAAACTGTTTTTT. This sequence encodes CASSLSSRNEKLFF. The chain uses TRBV7-2 and TRBJ1-4; no clear D. CDR3 length: 14 residues. V lost 3 bases and J 4 bases, leaving 9 bases between the germline ends. Germline V gene lookup returns CDR1 SGHTA and CDR2 FQGNSA.

This clone was seen a single time. The chain links TRBV11-3 to TRBJ2-7, with a weak D call TRBD1 (5 bases). CDR1 and CDR2 (germline): SGHNT, YENEEA. The CDR3 runs to 13 residues. V was shortened by 1 base and J by 6 bases, with 10 bases between the two germline ends. The CDR3 nucleotides read TGTGCCAGCAGCTTAGTTCCAGGGCGCGAGCAGTACTTC. Translation: CASSLVPGREQYF.